This section outlines one T cell receptor (beta chain) sequence together with its context. Its cognate antigen is unknown. Germline and junction disagree at one end, which may indicate a read error. These data come from a study of T cell repertoires in cytomegalovirus infection. For the study at large: A matching HLA type, together with CMV infection, was signaled by public TCR beta signatures. Study-level findings and limits: Cumulative public TCR beta family frequency identified carriers of CMV plus the relevant HLA.

MiXCR, run by TCRdb on the reads, gives a single entry per CDR3 protein. The table includes about 680,000 distinct CDR3 sequences, approximately 24% detected once. This CDR3 region has 17 residues. Germline CDR1 and CDR2: SGHKS and YYEKEE (reference sequence). The specimen sequenced was CD8+ T cells from PBMCs. The J gene is TRBJ2-2, the V gene TRBV5-5; 7 positions match TRBD2. The receptor was isolated from a human donor in good health (CMV status not recorded). Some clones in this sample may be carry-over from other donors' samples. This CDR3 reads CASSLELSGRNIGELFF. Written as DNA, the CDR3 is TGTGCCAGCAGCTTGGAACTTAGCGGGCGGAACATCGGGGAGCTGTTTTTT.